The T cell receptor beta chain described here comes from a study of human T cells and chemical hapten exposure. As for the study in general: The patient population, which was mostly female, had alopecia areata, totalis or universalis.

In this sample, this clonotype turned up many times. Stated time point: patch test 2, 6 weeks after DPC sensitization. Treatment here: therapeutic diphenylcyclopropenone sensitization with weekly scalp DPC. The CDR3 has 19 residues. TCRdb reanalysed the RACE reads using MiXCR and keeps one entry per CDR3 protein. The sample includes some 90,000 distinct CDR3 sequences, roughly 10% of them seen just once. This clonotype originated in a woman aged 40 to 55 with alopecia areata. Some clones in this sample may be carry-over from other donors' samples. The material was whole blood, obtained in connection with sensitization to the hapten diphenylcyclopropenone (DPC). The J gene is TRBJ2-2, the V gene TRBV12-2; the table gives TRBD2 as D, unverified against the DNA. TRBV12-2 is reported as a pseudogene. The CDR3 region is CASRLANLAGGLNTGELFF. The CDR3 region has the DNA TGTGCAAGTCGCTTAGCGAACCTAGCGGGAGGCCTCAACACCGGGGAGCTGTTTTTT.